Listed here are 7 T cell receptor beta chains from one sample, sequenced in a study of blood T cell repertoires in COVID-19. This table comes from immunoSEQ multiplex PCR, and its TCRdb copy is limited to in-frame clones, with some not included. The table has 55,000 to 65,000 clones, approximately 91% seen once; the top ten hold 1.6%. Sequenced input: peripheral blood. The receptor set was obtained from a human donor in a cohort sampled during active COVID-19.

This clone was observed a single time. The genes are TRBV5-1 and TRBJ2-3; TRBD2 matches 9 bases. V dropped 3 bases and J dropped 0; count of bases not matched to a gene: 5. Germline CDR1 is SGHRS and CDR2 is YFSETQ. The CDR3 extends over 16 amino acids. In DNA form, the CDR3 reads TGCGCCAGCAGCTCCGCCACTAGCGGGAGCACAGATACGCAGTATTTT. Its protein is CASSSATSGSTDTQYF.

The chain carries TRBV7-9 and TRBJ2-3; 7 positions agree with TRBD1. Germline assignment: CDR1 SEHNR and CDR2 FQNEAQ (reference sequence). The CDR3 length is 18 residues. The V and J ends lost 1 base and 0 bases, in that order; junction bases with no gene match: 10. The CDR3 nucleotides read TGTGCCAGCAGCTTAGACAGGGGATCTGGAAAGAGCACAGATACGCAGTATTTT. It codes for CASSLDRGSGKSTDTQYF.

This clone appeared once. This chain connects TRBV14 to TRBJ1-2, with D perhaps TRBD1 (5 bases). V was shortened by 0 bases and J by 6 bases, with 5 bases between the two germline ends. The CDR3 contains 12 residues. CDR1 is SGHDN, CDR2 FVKESK, per germline. The CDR3 DNA is TGTGCCAGCAGCCAAGAAGGGGATGGCTACACCTTC. This translates into CASSQEGDGYTF.

The rearrangement joins TRBV5-1 to TRBJ2-6; 12 bases fit TRBD1. Germline loops: CDR1 SGHRS, CDR2 YFSETQ. This CDR3 contains 20 residues. With V trimmed by 0 bases and J by 2 bases, 9 bases remained unmatched. CDR3 nucleotides: TGCGCCAGCAGCTTGGATAATTCGGGACAGGGGGCGGCTGGGGCCAACGTCCTGACTTTC. This encodes CASSLDNSGQGAAGANVLTF.

The V gene is TRBV7-2, the J gene TRBJ2-7; TRBD2 aligns across 10 bases. V lost 9 bases and J lost 3; bases outside the gene matches: 20. Per the germline V gene, CDR1 is SGHTA and CDR2 is FQGNSA. The CDR3 has 18 residues. CDR3 in DNA: TGTGCCAGTAACCCGTTCCCCCCTAGCGGGAGTGGGCACTACGAGCAGTACTTC. Translating gives CASNPFPPSGSGHYEQYF.

CDR3 nucleotide sequence: TGTGCCAGCAGCCCCGCCCGGATGGCGGGAGCGGCCAGAAGTTTTAGCACAGATACGCAGTATTTT. Residues: CASSPARMAGAARSFSTDTQYF. This sequence joins TRBV7-8 and TRBJ2-3; the match to TRBD2 covers 7 bases. The CDR3 is 22 residues long. J gave up 0 bases and V 5 bases, and 26 bases lay outside the gene matches. CDR1 and CDR2 from the germline V gene are SGHVS and FQNEAQ.

The chain recombines TRBV5-1 with TRBJ2-7; 9 bases map to TRBD1. Trimming cost V 4 bases and J 7 bases; bases outside gene matches: 6. Germline V lookup: CDR1 SGHRS, CDR2 YFSETQ. The CDR3 is 13 residues long. The CDR3 loop is CASSPGQGREQYF. In DNA, the CDR3 is TGCGCCAGCAGCCCGGGACAGGGTAGGGAGCAGTACTTC.